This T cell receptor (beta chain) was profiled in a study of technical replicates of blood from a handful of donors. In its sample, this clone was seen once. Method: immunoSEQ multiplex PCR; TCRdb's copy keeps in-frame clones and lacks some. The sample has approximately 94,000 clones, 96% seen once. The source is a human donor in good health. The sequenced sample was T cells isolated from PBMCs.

CDR3 residues: CASSLSRNNEQFF. The CDR3 DNA reads TGTGCCAGCAGCTTAAGCAGAAACAATGAGCAGTTCTTC. The chain has TRBV7-3 and TRBJ2-1; D remains ambiguous. This CDR3 region has 13 residues. The V gene's germline CDR1 is SGHTA and CDR2 FQGTGA. The V end was cut by 1 base, the J end by 5 bases, with 6 bases between.